The TCR beta chain under discussion was sequenced for a study of cytotoxic CD8 clonotypes in ibrutinib-treated CLL. Looking at the study overall: Outcomes included some 24 partial and 2 complete responses; after median approximately 70 months, roughly 14 stayed remitted and around 12 progressed. Overall study results and limits: Public clonotypes showed up rarely, and on treatment they shrank or held steady. Higher clonality was seen at ibrutinib response and a return toward baseline at progression.

For this clone: Its antigen is undetermined.

TCRdb's copy holds only in-frame clones and misses some; the assay was immunoSEQ multiplex PCR. The sample holds more than 150,000 clones, roughly 72% seen once. The receptor was isolated from a human donor with chronic lymphocytic leukemia. The material sequenced was PBMCs, taken after 24 months of ibrutinib treatment.

CDR3 region: CASSPGPLRDEQFF. CDR3 in DNA: TGTGCCAGCAGCCCAGGACCGCTCAGAGATGAGCAGTTCTTC. The rearrangement uses TRBV9 and TRBJ2-1; D is ambiguous. Germline loops: CDR1 SGDLS, CDR2 YYNGEE. The V and J ends lost 4 bases and 8 bases respectively, with 16 bases between them. This CDR3 region has 14 residues. Combining the CDR3 with reference TRBV9 and TRBJ2-1 gives the whole variable domain DSGVTQTPKHLITATGQRVTLRCSPRSGDLSVYWYQQSLDQGLQFLIQYYNGEERAKGNILERFSAQQFPDLHSELNLSSLELGDSALYFCASSPGPLRDEQFFGPGTRLTVL.